This T cell receptor (beta chain) derives from a study of blood T cell repertoires in COVID-19. This CDR3 has 17 amino acids. The V gene lost 1 base and the J gene lost 1 base, with 14 bases spanning the gap. CDR1 and CDR2 from the germline V gene are MNHNS and SASEGT. Generated by immunoSEQ multiplex PCR, the TCRdb table keeps only in-frame clones and is missing some. This repertoire shows fewer than 300,000 clones, about 85% found once; its top ten account for about an eighth. The rearrangement uses TRBV6-1 and TRBJ1-5; D not resolved. The sample taken for sequencing was peripheral blood. This TCR was sampled from a human donor in a cohort sampled during active COVID-19. CDR3 residues: CASSEGAGSSSNQPQHF. The CDR3 coding sequence is TGTGCCAGCAGTGAAGGGGCGGGGTCGTCAAGCAATCAGCCCCAGCATTTT.